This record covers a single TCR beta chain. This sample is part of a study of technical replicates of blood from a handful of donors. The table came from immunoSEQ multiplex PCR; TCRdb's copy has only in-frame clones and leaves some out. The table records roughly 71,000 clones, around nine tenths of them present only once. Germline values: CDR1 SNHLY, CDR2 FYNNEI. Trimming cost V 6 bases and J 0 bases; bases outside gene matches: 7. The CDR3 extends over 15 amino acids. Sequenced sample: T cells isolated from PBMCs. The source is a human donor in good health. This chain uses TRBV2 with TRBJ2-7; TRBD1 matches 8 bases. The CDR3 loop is CASRISGGGSYEQYF. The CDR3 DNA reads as TGTGCCAGCAGGATCTCAGGGGGCGGCTCCTACGAGCAGTACTTC.